This TCR beta chain derives from a study of regulatory and conventional T cells in RAG deficiency. Study-wide points: Shannon entropy was markedly lower and Simpson indices higher in RAG-deficient patients than control T-cell subsets. Omenn patients showed >85% Treg-Tconv overlap and shorter CDR3 lengths.

CDR3 length: 14 amino acids. Germline V gene sequence: CDR1 SGHAT, CDR2 FQNNGV. Trimming left V 1 base short and J 0 bases short, with 7 bases between. Profiled with immunoSEQ multiplex PCR; TCRdb holds only in-frame clones, not every one. The sample has about 32,000 clones; about 91% are singletons. Worth noting for this clone: Its cognate antigen is unknown.

The sample was also reused in another study, on regulatory T cells. That report adds: The primer mix had 52 TRBV and 13 TRBJ primers. Patient repertoires had restricted TRB V-J pairs and skewed V and J usage, most in Tregs.

Sequencing was carried out using CD8+ T cells sorted from blood. This clonotype originated in a human donor in good health. The chain is built from TRBV11-2 and TRBJ2-7, with D unresolved. CDR3 amino acids: CASSLGMHSYEQYF. In DNA, the CDR3 is TGTGCCAGCAGCTTAGGGATGCACTCCTACGAGCAGTACTTC.